This T cell receptor (beta chain) is drawn from a study of cytomegalovirus exposure and HLA in healthy donors. This CDR3 region has 14 residues. J was trimmed by 4 bases and V by 6 bases; bases with no gene match: 8. Germline CDR1 is MNHEY and CDR2 is SVGAGI. PCR involved 60 Vbeta and 13 Jbeta primers. Sequencing used immunoSEQ multiplex PCR; TCRdb keeps in-frame clones, though not all of them. The sample yields fewer than 120,000 clones, around 87% seen once. The chain carries TRBV6-5 and TRBJ1-2; TRBD1 matches at 7 bases. Source material: PBMCs. This TCR derives from a man in his forties in good health and CMV-seronegative. As DNA, the CDR3 is TGTGCCAGCAGGCCCAGGGGGTACGGCTATGGCTACACCTTC. Protein product: CASRPRGYGYGYTF.